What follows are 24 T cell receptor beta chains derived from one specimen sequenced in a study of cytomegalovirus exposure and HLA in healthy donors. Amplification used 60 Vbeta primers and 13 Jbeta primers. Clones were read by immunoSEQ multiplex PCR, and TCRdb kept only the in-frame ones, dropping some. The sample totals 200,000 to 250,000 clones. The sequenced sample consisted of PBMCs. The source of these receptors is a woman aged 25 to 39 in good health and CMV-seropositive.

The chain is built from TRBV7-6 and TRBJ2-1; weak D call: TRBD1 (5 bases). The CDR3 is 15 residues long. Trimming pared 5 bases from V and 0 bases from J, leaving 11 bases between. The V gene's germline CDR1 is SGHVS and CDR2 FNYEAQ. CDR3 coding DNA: TGTGCCAGCAGCCCGACAGTGAGCTCCTACAATGAGCAGTTCTTC. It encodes CASSPTVSSYNEQFF.

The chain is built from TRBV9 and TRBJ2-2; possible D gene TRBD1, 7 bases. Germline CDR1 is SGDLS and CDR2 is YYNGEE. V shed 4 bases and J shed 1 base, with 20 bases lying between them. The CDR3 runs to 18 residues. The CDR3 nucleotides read TGTGCCAGCAGCCGAAGGGGGCTCGGAGGGCGGAACACCGGGGAGCTGTTTTTT. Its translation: CASSRRGLGGRNTGELFF.

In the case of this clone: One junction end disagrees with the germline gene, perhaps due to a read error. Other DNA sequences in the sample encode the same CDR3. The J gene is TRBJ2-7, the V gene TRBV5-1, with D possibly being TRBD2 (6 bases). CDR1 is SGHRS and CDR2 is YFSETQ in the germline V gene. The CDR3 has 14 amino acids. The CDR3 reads CASSHGTVSYEQYF. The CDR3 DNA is TGCGCCAGCAGCCACGGGACTGTCTCCTACGAACAGTACTTC.

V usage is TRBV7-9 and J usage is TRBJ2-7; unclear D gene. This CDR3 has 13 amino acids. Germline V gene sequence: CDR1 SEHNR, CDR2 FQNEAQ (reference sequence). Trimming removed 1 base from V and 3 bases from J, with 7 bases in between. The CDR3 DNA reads TGTGCCAGCAGCTTAGGACCAGGCTACGAGCAGTACTTC. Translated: CASSLGPGYEQYF. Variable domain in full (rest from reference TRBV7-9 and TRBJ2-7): DTGVSQNPRHKITKRGQNVTFRCDPISEHNRLYWYRQTLGQGPEFLTYFQNEAQLEKSRLLSDRFSAERPKGSFSTLEIQRTEQGDSAMYLCASSLGPGYEQYFGPGTRLTVT.

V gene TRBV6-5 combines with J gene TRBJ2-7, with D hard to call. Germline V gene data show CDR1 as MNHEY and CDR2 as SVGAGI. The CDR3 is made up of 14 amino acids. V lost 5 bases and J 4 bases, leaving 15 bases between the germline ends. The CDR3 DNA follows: TGTGCCAGCAGTAAACTAACCCGTTTATACGAGCAGTACTTC. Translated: CASSKLTRLYEQYF.

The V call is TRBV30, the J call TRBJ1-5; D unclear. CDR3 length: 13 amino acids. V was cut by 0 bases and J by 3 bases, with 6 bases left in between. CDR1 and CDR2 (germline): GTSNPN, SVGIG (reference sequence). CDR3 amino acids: CAWSVQPNQPQHF. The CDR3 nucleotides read TGTGCCTGGAGTGTACAGCCCAATCAGCCCCAGCATTTT.

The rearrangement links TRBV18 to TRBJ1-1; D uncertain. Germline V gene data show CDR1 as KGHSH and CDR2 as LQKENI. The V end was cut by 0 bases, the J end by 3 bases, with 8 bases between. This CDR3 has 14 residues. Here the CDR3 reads CASSPPGLDTEAFF. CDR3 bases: TGTGCCAGCTCACCACCGGGCTTGGACACTGAAGCTTTCTTT. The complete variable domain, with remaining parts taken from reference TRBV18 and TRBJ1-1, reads NAGVMQNPRHLVRRRGQEARLRCSPMKGHSHVYWYRQLPEEGLKFMVYLQKENIIDESGMPKERFSAEFPKEGPSILRIQQVVRGDSAAYFCASSPPGLDTEAFFGQGTRLTVV.

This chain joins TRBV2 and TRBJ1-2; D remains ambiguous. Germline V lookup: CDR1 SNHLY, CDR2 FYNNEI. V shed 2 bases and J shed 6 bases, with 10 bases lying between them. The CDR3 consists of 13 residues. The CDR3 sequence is CASSERETDGYTF. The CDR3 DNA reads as TGTGCCAGCAGTGAACGCGAAACCGATGGCTACACCTTC.

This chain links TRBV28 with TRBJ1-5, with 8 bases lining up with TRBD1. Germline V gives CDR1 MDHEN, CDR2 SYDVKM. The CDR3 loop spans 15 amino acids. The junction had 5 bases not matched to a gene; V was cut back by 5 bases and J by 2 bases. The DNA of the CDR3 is TGTGCCAGCAGTGGGGACAGGCTGCGCAATCAGCCCCAGCATTTT. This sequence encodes CASSGDRLRNQPQHF.

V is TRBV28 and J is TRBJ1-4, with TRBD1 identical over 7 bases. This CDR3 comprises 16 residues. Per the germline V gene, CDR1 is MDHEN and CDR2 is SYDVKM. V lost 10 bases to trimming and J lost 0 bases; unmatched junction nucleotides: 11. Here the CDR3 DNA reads TGTGCCACCTTAAGGGGGCTCGCCCCAACTAATGAAAAACTGTTTTTT. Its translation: CATLRGLAPTNEKLFF. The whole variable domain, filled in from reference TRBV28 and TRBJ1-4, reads DVKVTQSSRYLVKRTGEKVFLECVQDMDHENMFWYRQDPGLGLRLIYFSYDVKMKEKGDIPEGYSVSREKKERFSLILESASTNQTSMYLCATLRGLAPTNEKLFFGSGTQLSVL.

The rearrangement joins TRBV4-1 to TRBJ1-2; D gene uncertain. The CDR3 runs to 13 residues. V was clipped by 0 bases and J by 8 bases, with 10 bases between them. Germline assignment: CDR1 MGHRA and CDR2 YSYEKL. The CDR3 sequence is CASSQEDLRGYTF. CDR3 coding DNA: TGCGCCAGCAGCCAAGAAGATCTCAGGGGCTACACCTTC.

The CDR3 DNA is TGTGCCAGTAGTCTGACAGGGACTGAGCAGTTCTTC. It encodes CASSLTGTEQFF. The chain employs TRBV19 and TRBJ2-1; 7 nucleotides agree with TRBD1. The CDR3 totals 12 residues. Germline values: CDR1 LNHDA, CDR2 SQIVND (reference sequence). Trimming cost V 5 bases and J 9 bases; bases outside gene matches: 4.

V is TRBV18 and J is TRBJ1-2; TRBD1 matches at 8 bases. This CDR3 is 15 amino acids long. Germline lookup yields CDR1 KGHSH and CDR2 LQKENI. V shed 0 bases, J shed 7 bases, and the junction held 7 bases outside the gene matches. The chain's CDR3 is CASSPPRGQAVGYTF. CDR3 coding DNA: TGTGCCAGCTCACCACCGCGGGGACAGGCCGTTGGCTACACCTTC.

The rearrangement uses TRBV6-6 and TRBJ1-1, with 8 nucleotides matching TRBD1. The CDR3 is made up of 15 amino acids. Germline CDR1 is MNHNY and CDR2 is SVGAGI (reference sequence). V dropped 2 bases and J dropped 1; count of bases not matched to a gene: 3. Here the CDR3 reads CASSYLTGANTEAFF. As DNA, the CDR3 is TGTGCCAGCAGTTACCTGACAGGGGCGAACACTGAAGCTTTCTTT.

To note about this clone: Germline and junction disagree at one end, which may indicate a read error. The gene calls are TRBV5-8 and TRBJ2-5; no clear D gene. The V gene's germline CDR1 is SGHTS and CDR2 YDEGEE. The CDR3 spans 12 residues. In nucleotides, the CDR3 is TGTGCCAGCAGCTTGGAGTATACACCCATGGACTTC. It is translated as CASSLEYTPMDF.

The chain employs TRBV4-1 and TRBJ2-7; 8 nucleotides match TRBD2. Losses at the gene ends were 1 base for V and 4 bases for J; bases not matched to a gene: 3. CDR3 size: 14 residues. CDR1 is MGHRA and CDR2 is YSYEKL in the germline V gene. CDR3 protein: CASSQGASGYEQYF. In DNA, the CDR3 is TGCGCCAGCAGCCAAGGGGCTAGCGGGTACGAGCAGTACTTC.

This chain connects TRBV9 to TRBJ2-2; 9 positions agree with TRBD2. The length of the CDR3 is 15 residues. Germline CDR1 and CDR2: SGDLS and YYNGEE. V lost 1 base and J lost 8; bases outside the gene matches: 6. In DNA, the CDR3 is TGTGCCAGCAGCGTATTGCGGGAGGGAGGAGGGGAGCTGTTTTTT. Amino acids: CASSVLREGGGELFF. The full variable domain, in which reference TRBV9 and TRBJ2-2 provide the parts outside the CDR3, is DSGVTQTPKHLITATGQRVTLRCSPRSGDLSVYWYQQSLDQGLQFLIQYYNGEERAKGNILERFSAQQFPDLHSELNLSSLELGDSALYFCASSVLREGGGELFFGEGSRLTVL.

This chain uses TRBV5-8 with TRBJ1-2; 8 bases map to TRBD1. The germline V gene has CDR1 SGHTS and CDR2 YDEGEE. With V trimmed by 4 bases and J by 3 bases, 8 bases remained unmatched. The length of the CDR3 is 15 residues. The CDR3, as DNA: TGTGCCAGCAGCCGTGGACAGGGAAAAGACTATGGCTACACCTTC. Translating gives CASSRGQGKDYGYTF. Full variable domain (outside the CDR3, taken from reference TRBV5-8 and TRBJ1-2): EAGVTQSPTHLIKTRGQQATLRCSPISGHTSVYWYQQALGLGLQFLLWYDEGEERNRGNFPPRFSGRQFPNYSSELNVNALELEDSALYLCASSRGQGKDYGYTFGSGTRLTVV.

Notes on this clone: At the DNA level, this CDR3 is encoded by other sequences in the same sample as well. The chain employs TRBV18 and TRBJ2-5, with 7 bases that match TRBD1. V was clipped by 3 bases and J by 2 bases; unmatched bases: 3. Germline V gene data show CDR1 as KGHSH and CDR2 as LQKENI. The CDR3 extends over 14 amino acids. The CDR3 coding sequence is TGTGCCAGCTCACCCGGGACAGCTCAAGAGACCCAGTACTTC. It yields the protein CASSPGTAQETQYF.

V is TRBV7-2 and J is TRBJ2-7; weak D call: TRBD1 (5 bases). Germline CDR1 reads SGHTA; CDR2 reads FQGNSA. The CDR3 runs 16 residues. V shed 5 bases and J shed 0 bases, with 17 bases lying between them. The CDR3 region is CASSVRQYYSSYEQYF. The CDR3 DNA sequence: TGTGCCAGCAGCGTTAGACAGTACTATAGCTCCTACGAGCAGTACTTC.

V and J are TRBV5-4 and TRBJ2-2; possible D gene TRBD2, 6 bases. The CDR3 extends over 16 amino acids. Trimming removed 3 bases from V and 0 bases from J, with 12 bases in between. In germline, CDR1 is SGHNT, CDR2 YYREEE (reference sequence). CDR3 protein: CASSSPRDSNTGELFF. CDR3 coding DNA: TGTGCCAGCAGCTCACCCCGGGACTCGAACACCGGGGAGCTGTTTTTT.

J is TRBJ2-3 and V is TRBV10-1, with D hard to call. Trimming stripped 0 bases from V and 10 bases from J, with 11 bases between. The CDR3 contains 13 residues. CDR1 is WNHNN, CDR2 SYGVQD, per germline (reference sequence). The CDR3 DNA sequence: TGCGCCAGCAGTGAGTCGCCGGGTGTGTCGCAGTATTTT. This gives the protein CASSESPGVSQYF.

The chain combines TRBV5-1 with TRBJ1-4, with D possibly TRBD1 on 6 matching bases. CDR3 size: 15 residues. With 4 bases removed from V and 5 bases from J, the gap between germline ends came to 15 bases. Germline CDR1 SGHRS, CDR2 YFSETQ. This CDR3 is CASSPTGSANEKLFF. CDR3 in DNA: TGCGCCAGCAGCCCAACAGGGTCGGCAAATGAAAAACTGTTTTTT.

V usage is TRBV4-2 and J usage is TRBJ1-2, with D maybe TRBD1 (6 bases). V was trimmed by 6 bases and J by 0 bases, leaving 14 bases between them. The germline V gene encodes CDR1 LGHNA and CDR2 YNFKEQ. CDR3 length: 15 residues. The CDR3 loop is CASRPTGLANYGYTF. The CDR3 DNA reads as TGTGCCAGCAGACCTACAGGGTTAGCTAACTATGGCTACACCTTC.